These 27 T cell receptor beta chains originate from one sample sequenced in a study of blood T cell repertoires in COVID-19. This table comes from immunoSEQ multiplex PCR, and its TCRdb copy is limited to in-frame clones, with some not included. This table holds about 250,000 clones, 85% to 90% found once. Material for sequencing was PBMCs or T cells enriched from blood (not recorded which). The source of these receptors is a woman aged 18-35 years who had recovered from COVID-19.

The chain employs TRBV2 and TRBJ1-1, with no clear D. The germline CDR1 and CDR2 sequences are SNHLY and FYNNEI. Trimming stripped 7 bases from V and 8 bases from J, with 17 bases between. This CDR3 comprises 13 residues. The CDR3 bases are TGTGCCAGCATCTATGTTCCCCTCGGGGAAGCTTTCTTT. Amino acids: CASIYVPLGEAFF.

This clone was recorded only once. V usage is TRBV4-1 and J usage is TRBJ1-2; 8 nucleotides align to TRBD1. Germline assignment: CDR1 MGHRA and CDR2 YSYEKL. The CDR3 length is 18 residues. Trimming cost V 1 base and J 1 base; bases outside gene matches: 11. The CDR3 sequence is CASSQVRSGTGLNYGYTF. The CDR3 nucleotides are TGCGCCAGCAGCCAAGTTAGGTCCGGGACAGGCCTTAACTATGGCTACACCTTC.

This sequence joins TRBV28 and TRBJ1-2; 9 nucleotides agree with TRBD1. This CDR3 spans 16 amino acids. The V gene end was trimmed by 3 bases and the J gene end by 2 bases; junction bases not matched to a gene: 7. CDR1 and CDR2 (germline): MDHEN, SYDVKM. The chain's CDR3 is CASSLAGQGFNYGYTF. In DNA, the CDR3 is TGTGCCAGCAGTTTGGCGGGACAGGGATTCAACTATGGCTACACCTTC.

The V gene is TRBV19, the J gene TRBJ2-1; TRBD1 aligns across 7 bases. From germline, CDR1 is LNHDA and CDR2 SQIVND (reference sequence). This CDR3 is 13 amino acids long. V lost 3 bases and J lost 5; bases outside the gene matches: 1. CDR3 sequence (DNA): TGTGCCAGTAGTATGGGACAGCACAATGAGCAGTTCTTC. Translation gives CASSMGQHNEQFF.

The chain carries TRBV10-3 and TRBJ2-1; TRBD1 matches 12 bases. V lost 6 bases, J lost 4 bases, and 4 bases stayed unmatched. CDR3 length equals 15 residues. Per germline, CDR1 ENHRY and CDR2 SYGVKD. The CDR3, as DNA: TGTGCCATCAGCCAGGGACAGGGGGCATACAATGAGCAGTTCTTC. It translates to CAISQGQGAYNEQFF.

The chain combines TRBV5-1 with TRBJ1-1, with TRBD1 identical over 7 bases. This CDR3 has 15 amino acids. In germline, CDR1 is SGHRS, CDR2 YFSETQ. V lost 3 bases and J lost 5; bases outside the gene matches: 10. CDR3 region: CASSWGQTPGTEAFF. The CDR3 DNA follows: TGCGCCAGCAGCTGGGGACAGACACCGGGGACTGAAGCTTTCTTT.

The chain joins TRBV6-6 to TRBJ2-2, with unresolved D. This CDR3 is built from 14 residues. Trimming shortened V by 10 bases and J by 0 bases, and 12 bases separated the two germline ends. CDR1 is MNHNY, CDR2 SVGAGI, per germline (reference sequence). CDR3 sequence reads: CATPATTNTGELFF. The DNA for the CDR3 is TGTGCCACCCCCGCCACAACGAACACCGGGGAGCTGTTTTTT.

Here the CDR3 DNA reads TGTGCCAGCAGCTCCGGGACAGGAGACGACGAGCAGTACTTC. It codes for CASSSGTGDDEQYF. The chain links TRBV7-9 to TRBJ2-7; 8 bases map to TRBD1. Looked up from germline, CDR1 is SEHNR and CDR2 is FQNEAQ (reference sequence). The CDR3 extends over 14 amino acids. Germline trimming cut 4 bases from V and 5 bases from J; bases unmatched to any gene: 7.

In DNA, the CDR3 is TGTGCCAGCAGTTACTCCCCATCCGAGCAGTACTTC. This codes for CASSYSPSEQYF. The chain employs TRBV6-2 or TRBV6-3 and TRBJ2-7; D remains unclear. The CDR3 contains 12 residues. CDR1 is MNHEY and CDR2 is SVGEGT in the germline V gene. Trimming left V 0 bases short and J 6 bases short, with 6 bases between.

This rearrangement joins TRBV2 to TRBJ1-2; D may be TRBD1 (6 bases). Germline CDR1 and CDR2: SNHLY and FYNNEI. V was pared by 4 bases and J by 6 bases, with 15 bases between. This CDR3 spans 14 amino acids. The CDR3 DNA sequence: TGTGCCAGCAGTGGAGACTACAGGGTAGATGGCTACACCTTC. This encodes CASSGDYRVDGYTF. The full variable domain, with the rest looked up from reference TRBV2 and TRBJ1-2, is EPEVTQTPSHQVTQMGQEVILRCVPISNHLYFYWYRQILGQKVEFLVSFYNNEISEKSEIFDDQFSVERPDGSNFTLKIRSTKLEDSAMYFCASSGDYRVDGYTFGSGTRLTVV.

The rearrangement links TRBV29-1 to TRBJ2-7; no reliable D call. The CDR3 runs 17 residues. V lost 1 base, J lost 2 bases, and 21 bases lay in between. The germline CDR1 and CDR2 sequences are SQVTM and ANQGSEA. The CDR3 loop reads CSVEAGDPKQVTYEQYF. In DNA, the CDR3 is TGCAGCGTTGAAGCTGGTGACCCAAAGCAGGTAACCTACGAGCAGTACTTC.

V and J are TRBV27 and TRBJ1-1; 8 nucleotides align to TRBD1. The germline V gene has CDR1 MNHEY and CDR2 SMNVEV (reference sequence). The CDR3 loop spans 15 amino acids. Trimming took 5 bases from V and 0 from J; bases not matched to a gene: 5. DNA for the CDR3: TGTGCCAGCAGTCTAACAGGGGGTCTGAACACTGAAGCTTTCTTT. This gives the protein CASSLTGGLNTEAFF.

V gene TRBV28 combines with J gene TRBJ2-5; D not certain. Trimming removed 6 bases at V and 3 bases at J, with 5 bases between. CDR3 length equals 11 residues. CDR1 and CDR2 (germline): MDHEN, SYDVKM. The CDR3 sequence is CASSLEETQYF. The CDR3 region has the DNA TGTGCCAGCAGCCTTGAAGAGACCCAGTACTTC.

V and J are TRBV6-5 and TRBJ1-1; a possible D gene is TRBD1 (5 bases). CDR1 and CDR2 (germline): MNHEY, SVGAGI. V lost 6 bases and J lost 7, with 15 bases in between. This CDR3 has 13 amino acids. This CDR3 is CASRGRPKDEAFF. CDR3 DNA sequence: TGTGCCAGCAGGGGGCGCCCAAAGGATGAAGCTTTCTTT.

The chain combines TRBV10-1 with TRBJ2-3; D is uncertain. Trimming left V 3 bases short and J 4 bases short, with 8 bases between. Germline loops: CDR1 WNHNN, CDR2 SYGVQD (reference sequence). The CDR3 spans 13 residues. CDR3 loop: CASSENFADTQYF. The DNA for the CDR3 is TGCGCCAGCAGTGAAAATTTCGCAGATACGCAGTATTTT.

The chain is built from TRBV14 and TRBJ1-1, with 7 bases aligning to TRBD1. V lost 0 bases, J lost 11 bases, and 6 bases stayed unmatched. Per germline, CDR1 SGHDN and CDR2 FVKESK. The CDR3 is made up of 13 amino acids. CDR3 nucleotides: TGTGCCAGCAGCCAAGACAGGGGGACTCGGGCTTTCTTT. The encoded protein is CASSQDRGTRAFF.

This chain uses TRBV19 with TRBJ2-5; 9 bases line up with TRBD2. The CDR3 is 15 residues long. The V and J ends lost 7 bases and 0 bases, in that order; junction bases with no gene match: 6. Germline CDR1 reads LNHDA; CDR2 reads SQIVND (reference sequence). CDR3 loop: CASTRAGGYQETQYF. As DNA, the CDR3 is TGTGCCAGTACCAGGGCGGGGGGGTACCAAGAGACCCAGTACTTC.

V gene TRBV7-9 combines with J gene TRBJ2-3, with D perhaps matching TRBD2 (6 bases). The CDR3 extends over 16 amino acids. Per germline, CDR1 SEHNR and CDR2 FQNEAQ (reference sequence). The germline V and J ends were trimmed by 0 bases and 0 bases, with 10 bases remaining between them. The CDR3 nucleotides are TGTGCCAGCAGCTTAGCGCGGGGTTCTAGCACAGATACGCAGTATTTT. Translation: CASSLARGSSTDTQYF.

The chain joins TRBV27 to TRBJ1-3, with D tentatively TRBD1 (6 bases). The CDR3 spans 15 residues. Germline CDR1 is MNHEY and CDR2 is SMNVEV (reference sequence). The V and J ends lost 8 bases and 4 bases respectively, with 18 bases between them. The CDR3 DNA follows: TGTGCCAGCGCCAGAATTTCAGGGGCAGGAAACACCATATATTTT. The encoded protein is CASARISGAGNTIYF.

The chain joins TRBV5-1 to TRBJ2-3; 10 nucleotides align to TRBD2. V trimming: 4 bases; J trimming: 5 bases; junction bases outside the gene matches: 7. The CDR3 loop spans 15 amino acids. Germline values: CDR1 SGHRS, CDR2 YFSETQ. CDR3 amino acids: CASSQLSGGVDTQYF. CDR3 DNA sequence: TGCGCCAGCAGCCAATTGAGCGGGGGGGTAGATACGCAGTATTTT.

This chain connects TRBV6-1 to TRBJ1-6; D unresolved. The CDR3 has 16 amino acids. The germline gives CDR1 MNHNS, CDR2 SASEGT. V was shortened by 4 bases and J by 0 bases, with 10 bases between the two germline ends. The chain's CDR3 is CASSGGPSSYNSPLHF. The CDR3 DNA reads as TGTGCCAGCAGTGGTGGTCCCAGCTCCTATAATTCACCCCTCCACTTT.

The V and J genes are TRBV25-1 and TRBJ1-4; maybe TRBD1 (5 bases). With 0 bases removed from V and 8 bases from J, the gap between germline ends came to 19 bases. CDR3 length: 17 amino acids. CDR1 and CDR2 (germline): MGHDK, SYGVNS. The CDR3 DNA follows: TGTGCCAGCAGTGAATATGATGGCTCCCCAAGGGGCGAAAAACTGTTTTTT. Amino acids: CASSEYDGSPRGEKLFF. Using reference TRBV25-1 and TRBJ1-4 for the parts outside the CDR3, the full variable domain is EADIYQTPRYLVIGTGKKITLECSQTMGHDKMYWYQQDPGMELHLIHYSYGVNSTEKGDLSSESTVSRIRTEHFPLTLESARPSHTSQYLCASSEYDGSPRGEKLFFGSGTQLSVL.

V gene TRBV5-1 combines with J gene TRBJ2-1; D unresolved. The germline V and J ends were trimmed by 0 bases and 5 bases, with 6 bases remaining between them. CDR3 size: 13 residues. Germline CDR1 is SGHRS and CDR2 is YFSETQ. In nucleotides, the CDR3 is TGCGCCAGCAGCTTGGACAGAAACAATGAGCAGTTCTTC. Translation gives CASSLDRNNEQFF.

V gene TRBV9 combines with J gene TRBJ1-1; 8 bases are shared with TRBD1. CDR1 and CDR2 (germline): SGDLS, YYNGEE. V shed 3 bases and J 1 base; nucleotides not matched to a gene: 2. The CDR3 runs 14 residues. The CDR3 region has the DNA TGTGCCAGCAGCGGCAGGGGGCGGAACACTGAAGCTTTCTTT. Protein: CASSGRGRNTEAFF. Full variable domain (remainder filled in from reference TRBV9 and TRBJ1-1): DSGVTQTPKHLITATGQRVTLRCSPRSGDLSVYWYQQSLDQGLQFLIQYYNGEERAKGNILERFSAQQFPDLHSELNLSSLELGDSALYFCASSGRGRNTEAFFGQGTRLTVV.

This clone was observed a handful of times. The V gene is TRBV30, the J gene TRBJ2-7; weak D call: TRBD2 (5 bases). Germline V CDR1 and CDR2: GTSNPN, SVGIG (reference sequence). V shed 4 bases and J shed 3 bases, with 10 bases lying between them. The CDR3 is made up of 12 amino acids. CDR3 residues: CAWKRAVYEQYF. DNA of the CDR3: TGTGCCTGGAAGAGGGCAGTCTACGAGCAGTACTTC.

This chain uses TRBV2 with TRBJ1-5; D is uncertain. This CDR3 contains 16 residues. The germline V and J ends were trimmed by 3 bases and 7 bases, with 19 bases remaining between them. Germline CDR1 is SNHLY and CDR2 is FYNNEI. The CDR3 nucleotides are TGTGCCAGCAGTGATATCACCCCACTGGAGGTCCAGCCCCAGCATTTT. This encodes CASSDITPLEVQPQHF.

The rearrangement links TRBV5-6 to TRBJ2-3; D is undetermined. The V and J ends lost 1 base and 4 bases respectively, with 7 bases between them. Per germline, CDR1 SGHDT and CDR2 YYEEEE. This CDR3 has 13 amino acids. The CDR3 nucleotides read TGTGCCAGCAGCTTGCGAGCGCCAGATACGCAGTATTTT. Protein sequence: CASSLRAPDTQYF.